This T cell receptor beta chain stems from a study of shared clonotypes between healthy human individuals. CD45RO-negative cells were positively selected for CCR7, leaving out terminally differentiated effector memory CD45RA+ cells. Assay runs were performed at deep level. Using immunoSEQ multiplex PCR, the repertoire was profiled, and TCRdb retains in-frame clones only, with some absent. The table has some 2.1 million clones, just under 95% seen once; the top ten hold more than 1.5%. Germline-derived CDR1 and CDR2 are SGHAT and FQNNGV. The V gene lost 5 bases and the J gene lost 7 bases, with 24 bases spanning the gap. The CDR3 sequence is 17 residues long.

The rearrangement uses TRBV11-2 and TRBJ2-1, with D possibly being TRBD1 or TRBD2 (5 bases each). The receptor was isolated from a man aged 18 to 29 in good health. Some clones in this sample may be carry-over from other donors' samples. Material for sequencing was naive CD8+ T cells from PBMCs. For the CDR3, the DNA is TGTGCCAGCAGCCCCCAAAGGGGACCAAAGGGTGGTAATGAGCAGTTCTTC. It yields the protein CASSPQRGPKGGNEQFF.